These T cell receptor beta chains were read from a single sample in a study of blood T cell repertoires in COVID-19. Assay used: immunoSEQ multiplex PCR; TCRdb lists only in-frame clones, some missing. The data contain some 87,000 clones, 60% to 85% of them singletons. Sequenced input: peripheral blood. Every receptor here comes from a man aged 45-65 years who had recovered from COVID-19. CDR3s leave out the opening cysteine and the closing phenylalanine or tryptophan.

v_call: TRBV18; cdr3_aa: ASSPNDRITEAF
v_call: TRBV2; cdr3_aa: ASTPEGGSYNSPLH
v_call: TRBV29-1; cdr3_aa: SVAGIKLDGYT
v_call: TRBV11-3; cdr3_aa: ASSFTADTQY
v_call: TRBV28; cdr3_aa: ASRLQGASRNEQY
v_call: TRBV9; cdr3_aa: ASSVGAIQEPQH
v_call: TRBV18; cdr3_aa: ASSPYGTGGYGYT
v_call: TRBV9; cdr3_aa: ASSAKTGGNYGYT
v_call: TRBV11-2; cdr3_aa: ASSLGDYMGTDTQY
v_call: TRBV6-5; cdr3_aa: ATLDRAGNIQY
v_call: TRBV9; cdr3_aa: ASSVGSGTGQYNEQF
v_call: TRBV6-5; cdr3_aa: ASSYSSVRGRETQY
v_call: TRBV5-1; cdr3_aa: ASSLTGASTDTQY
v_call: TRBV11-2; cdr3_aa: ASSWGVGGTEAF
v_call: TRBV15; cdr3_aa: ATGQGNPSALH
v_call: TRBV5-6; cdr3_aa: ASSVRPDSSYEQY
v_call: TRBV19; cdr3_aa: ASSSPGEFRDIQY
v_call: TRBV7-6; cdr3_aa: ASSLRAGTVYNEQF
v_call: TRBV24-1; cdr3_aa: ATSVSQGFTGELF
v_call: TRBV5-6; cdr3_aa: ASRSTGGEEKLF
v_call: TRBV23-1; cdr3_aa: ASSQADNSYGYT
v_call: TRBV2; cdr3_aa: ASSVAENQPQH
v_call: TRBV28; cdr3_aa: ASSPGHTNEKLF
v_call: TRBV15; cdr3_aa: ATSSRGRINSPLH
v_call: TRBV6-2/TRBV6-3; cdr3_aa: ASSLPPGGYEQY
v_call: TRBV7-8; cdr3_aa: ASSRVVDGYT
v_call: TRBV14; cdr3_aa: ASSQFRDRGQLEKLF
v_call: TRBV5-1; cdr3_aa: ASSLAASGRETQY
v_call: TRBV2; cdr3_aa: ASSAQVANYGYT
v_call: TRBV9; cdr3_aa: ASSVGGRASGNNQPQH
v_call: TRBV7-8; cdr3_aa: ASSYDRGRQEREKLF
v_call: TRBV7-8; cdr3_aa: ASSLADLAAEAF
v_call: TRBV24-1; cdr3_aa: ATSGGAGTSGGGEQF
v_call: TRBV7-3; cdr3_aa: ASSRGGSAEAF
v_call: TRBV19; cdr3_aa: ASSPRTGTSGKTSLNEQF
v_call: TRBV6-5; cdr3_aa: ASNPRGNTEAF
v_call: TRBV27; cdr3_aa: ASRVGGRVYEQY
v_call: TRBV6-4; cdr3_aa: ASKEVGSENSPLH
v_call: TRBV28; cdr3_aa: ASSLPRGANIQY
v_call: TRBV5-1; cdr3_aa: ASRHSTRDTDGNYNSPLH
v_call: TRBV9; cdr3_aa: ASSVASRSDEQY
v_call: TRBV24-1; cdr3_aa: ATSDLPTPPGTGELF
v_call: TRBV21-1; cdr3_aa: ATYKEQY
v_call: TRBV12-3/TRBV12-4; cdr3_aa: ASSLLQAEAF
v_call: TRBV7-2; cdr3_aa: ASSLGLIVDTQY
v_call: TRBV7-9; cdr3_aa: ASSLGQNSNQPQH
v_call: TRBV11-2; cdr3_aa: ASSLDRGDQPQH
v_call: TRBV9; cdr3_aa: ASSTSGNSPLH
v_call: TRBV11-3; cdr3_aa: ASSPRAGELF
v_call: TRBV4-1; cdr3_aa: ASSQAGRGGLQETQY
v_call: TRBV7-9; cdr3_aa: ASSGQGDSNQPQH